A selection of T cell receptor beta chains follows, all from one sample in a study of T cell changes during pregnancy in multiple sclerosis. Some clones are missing from TCRdb's copy, which holds only in-frame ones; the method was immunoSEQ multiplex PCR. The table lists around 31,000 clones, roughly 87% of them singletons, with roughly 9% in the top ten. Sequenced here: CD8+ T cells from peripheral blood mononuclear cells, sampled in the first trimester of pregnancy. The source of these receptors is a female donor with multiple sclerosis, enrolled in a pregnancy study. CDR3s include the opening cysteine and the closing phenylalanine or tryptophan. A D gene is named only where the DNA matches it firmly. Clone size is not always given. Where it is, it says once, few, many or a class for expanded clones.

d_gene	j_gene	v_gene	len	abundance	CDR3aa	CDR3nt
TRBD2	TRBJ2-1	TRBV6-1	16	-	CASSGVSGRAHNEQFF	TGTGCCAGCAGTGGTGTTAGCGGGAGGGCTCACAATGAGCAGTTCTTC
TRBD1	TRBJ1-2	TRBV5-4	15	-	CASSVGQGENYGYTF	TGTGCCAGCAGCGTGGGACAGGGGGAGAACTATGGCTACACCTTC
TRBD2	TRBJ2-3	TRBV11-2	17	-	CASSPSGLAGDTDTQYF	TGTGCCAGCAGCCCAAGTGGGCTAGCGGGAGACACAGATACGCAGTATTTT
TRBD2	TRBJ2-7	TRBV29-1	14	-	CSVWHPGTSNEQYF	TGCAGCGTTTGGCACCCCGGGACTAGTAACGAGCAGTACTTC
-	TRBJ1-1	TRBV27	15	-	CASSFGPGLVTEAFF	TGTGCCAGCAGTTTTGGTCCAGGGCTTGTCACTGAAGCTTTCTTT
TRBD1	TRBJ1-5	TRBV9	15	-	CASSVTGGLNQPQHF	TGTGCCAGCAGCGTAACAGGGGGTCTGAATCAGCCCCAGCATTTT
-	TRBJ1-2	TRBV4-1	16	-	CASSPREISANYGYTF	TGCGCCAGCAGCCCACGGGAGATTTCTGCTAACTATGGCTACACCTTC
-	TRBJ1-3	TRBV2	15	-	CASSDPDRKGNTIYF	TGTGCCAGCAGTGACCCTGACAGGAAAGGAAACACCATATATTTT
-	TRBJ1-3	TRBV19	12	-	CASDSFSNTIYF	TGTGCCAGCGACAGTTTTAGCAACACCATATATTTT
TRBD2	TRBJ2-3	TRBV30	14	-	CAWSVFAGADTQYF	TGTGCCTGGAGTGTATTTGCGGGGGCAGATACGCAGTATTTT
-	TRBJ1-6	TRBV15	15	-	CATSRGLEGNSPLHF	TGTGCCACCAGCAGAGGTCTCGAGGGAAATTCACCCCTCCACTTT
TRBD2	TRBJ2-7	TRBV13	15	-	CASSFGTSDSYEQYF	TGTGCCAGCAGCTTCGGGACTAGCGACTCCTACGAGCAGTACTTC
TRBD2	TRBJ2-7	TRBV13	12	few	CASSTGGYEQYF	TGTGCCAGCAGCACGGGGGGCTACGAGCAGTACTTC
TRBD1	TRBJ1-6	TRBV9	15	-	CASSESGGEESPLHF	TGTGCCAGCAGCGAGTCAGGGGGTGAAGAATCACCCCTCCACTTT
TRBD1	TRBJ2-2	TRBV2	12	-	CARQQGTGELFF	TGTGCCAGGCAACAGGGGACCGGGGAGCTGTTTTTT
TRBD1	TRBJ2-1	TRBV7-8	15	-	CASSLVTQGYNEQFF	TGTGCCAGCAGCTTGGTAACACAGGGGTACAATGAGCAGTTCTTC
TRBD1	TRBJ1-6	TRBV6-1	14	-	CASIHRGIDSPLHF	TGTGCCAGCATCCACAGGGGGATAGATTCACCCCTCCACTTT
-	TRBJ2-3	TRBV9	14	-	CASSVEGGTDTQYF	TGTGCCAGCAGCGTAGAGGGGGGCACAGATACGCAGTATTTT
-	TRBJ1-4	TRBV2	14	-	CASSERGAGEKLFF	TGTGCCAGCAGTGAACGGGGCGCGGGGGAAAAACTGTTTTTT
TRBD1	TRBJ2-3	TRBV5-4	17	-	CASSVNPGTGVTDTQYF	TGTGCCAGCAGCGTGAATCCCGGGACAGGGGTAACAGATACGCAGTATTTT
-	TRBJ2-7	TRBV29-1	12	-	CSVGGSSYEQYF	TGCAGCGTTGGAGGGAGCTCCTACGAGCAGTACTTC
TRBD2	TRBJ2-5	TRBV18	14	-	CASSPGTSGETQYF	TGTGCCAGCTCACCCGGGACTAGCGGGGAGACCCAGTACTTC
TRBD2	TRBJ2-7	TRBV28	15	-	CASSPGTSGYYEQYF	TGTGCCAGCAGCCCAGGGACTAGCGGATACTACGAGCAGTACTTC
TRBD1	TRBJ2-1	TRBV4-3	16	-	CASSPHGTGVGNEQFF	TGCGCCAGCAGCCCCCACGGGACAGGGGTGGGAAATGAGCAGTTCTTC
TRBD2	TRBJ2-1	TRBV10-3	16	-	CAISVASGSQGDEQFF	TGTGCCATCAGTGTGGCTAGCGGGAGTCAGGGGGATGAGCAGTTCTTC
TRBD1	TRBJ1-1	TRBV27	15	-	CASYRQGIRNTEAFF	TGTGCCAGCTATCGACAGGGGATTAGGAACACTGAAGCTTTCTTT
-	TRBJ2-1	TRBV30	14	-	CAWSLPGDPDEQFF	TGTGCCTGGAGTTTACCGGGGGATCCAGATGAGCAGTTCTTC
-	TRBJ2-5	TRBV7-6	15	-	CASSLVLFGEEAQYF	TGTGCCAGCAGCTTAGTGTTATTTGGGGAGGAGGCCCAGTACTTC
-	TRBJ2-5	TRBV2	16	-	CASSVPAGQIKKTQYF	TGTGCCAGCAGTGTTCCTGCGGGACAGATTAAGAAGACCCAGTACTTC
TRBD2	TRBJ2-7	TRBV28	17	-	CASSPRGVRRRSYEQYF	TGTGCCAGCAGTCCCCGGGGGGTGCGGAGGAGGTCCTACGAGCAGTACTTC
TRBD2	TRBJ2-7	TRBV2	15	-	CASSDGLADYYEQYF	TGTGCCAGCAGTGATGGACTAGCGGACTACTACGAGCAGTACTTC
-	TRBJ2-7	TRBV30	11	-	CAWGLEYEQYF	TGTGCCTGGGGTCTTGAGTACGAGCAGTACTTC
-	TRBJ2-3	TRBV7-6	16	few	CASSLEVDRGTDTQYF	TGTGCCAGCAGCTTAGAGGTAGACAGAGGCACAGATACGCAGTATTTT
TRBD2	TRBJ2-7	TRBV28	14	-	CASSLLAGAREQYF	TGTGCCAGCAGTTTACTAGCGGGAGCCCGCGAGCAGTACTTC
TRBD2	TRBJ2-3	TRBV27	15	-	CASSYGLAGVDTQYF	TGTGCCAGCAGTTACGGACTAGCGGGAGTAGATACGCAGTATTTT
-	TRBJ1-3	TRBV30	15	-	CAWSPDKFSGNTIYF	TGTGCCTGGAGTCCGGACAAATTCTCTGGAAACACCATATATTTT
TRBD2	TRBJ2-3	TRBV7-3	16	-	CASSILAGARSDTQYF	TGTGCCAGCAGCATACTAGCGGGAGCTAGGTCAGATACGCAGTATTTT
-	TRBJ2-7	TRBV11-2	12	-	CASSLAAYEQYF	TGTGCCAGCAGCTTAGCGGCCTACGAGCAGTACTTC
TRBD2	TRBJ2-3	TRBV7-6	15	once	CASSRTSFSADTQYF	TGTGCCAGCAGCCGGACTAGTTTCTCCGCAGATACGCAGTATTTT
-	TRBJ2-1	TRBV7-9	16	once	CASSPPTGSSYNEQFF	TGTGCCAGCAGCCCGCCGACGGGAAGCTCCTACAATGAGCAGTTCTTC
-	TRBJ1-6	TRBV6-1	18	-	CASSGDRGSLIWPTPLHF	TGTGCCAGCAGTGGTGACCGCGGTTCTCTAATTTGGCCCACACCCCTCCACTTT
-	TRBJ2-7	TRBV2	12	-	CASIYNSYEQYF	TGTGCCAGCATTTACAACTCCTACGAGCAGTACTTC
TRBD1	TRBJ1-6	TRBV4-1	16	-	CASSQEPGQPNSPLHF	TGCGCCAGCAGCCAAGAGCCGGGACAGCCGAATTCACCCCTCCACTTT
TRBD2	TRBJ2-7	TRBV11-3	15	-	CASSSPGTSDDEQYF	TGTGCCAGCAGCTCTCCCGGGACTAGCGACGACGAGCAGTACTTC
TRBD2	TRBJ2-3	TRBV7-3	17	once	CASSLRSREGRWYTQYF	TGTGCCAGCAGCTTAAGGTCGCGGGAGGGCCGTTGGTATACGCAGTATTTT
TRBD2	TRBJ2-3	TRBV4-2	15	-	CASSQVAGGTDTQYF	TGTGCCAGCAGCCAAGTAGCGGGCGGCACAGATACGCAGTATTTT
TRBD1	TRBJ2-7	TRBV27	13	-	CASSFDRDIEQYF	TGTGCCAGCAGTTTCGACAGGGATATCGAGCAGTACTTC